This TCR beta chain derives from a study of identical twins. TCRdb itself ran the 5' RACE reads through MiXCR, one entry per CDR3 protein. Here the sample spans 750,000 to 950,000 distinct CDR3 sequences, roughly an eighth being singletons. In this sample, this clonotype turned up a few times. The V segment lost 6 bases and the J segment 2 bases; nucleotides outside the gene matches: 15. The CDR3 extends over 17 amino acids. The germline V gene has CDR1 DFQATT and CDR2 SNEGSKA (reference sequence). These data were also reused for a study on yellow fever vaccine responses in identical twins.

The sequence was obtained from a woman under 30 in good health. The chain combines TRBV20-1 with TRBJ2-3; 9 bases agree with TRBD2. The sequenced sample was PBMCs. The CDR3 sequence: CSAPRNSGTSSTDTQYF. In nucleotides, the CDR3 is TGCAGTGCCCCCAGGAACTCCGGGACTAGCTCCACAGATACGCAGTATTTT.